Each of the 3 T cell receptor beta chains below was sequenced from the same sample in a study of cytomegalovirus exposure and HLA in healthy donors. The study ran its PCR with 60 Vbeta and 13 Jbeta primers. The assay was immunoSEQ multiplex PCR, and TCRdb's table has in-frame clones only and misses some. The table includes around 100,000 clones, roughly 79% detected once. Sequencing was performed on PBMCs. The origin of the receptors is a woman in her 70s in good health and CMV-seropositive.

This clone has only one observation. The chain combines TRBV7-9 with TRBJ2-2, with 8 nucleotides matching TRBD1. Unmatched junction bases numbered 9, after V lost 6 bases and J lost 3 bases. CDR1 SEHNR and CDR2 FQNEAQ come from the germline V gene (reference sequence). The CDR3 sequence is 16 residues long. In nucleotides, the CDR3 is TGTGCCAGCAGACCCCGACAGGGGCTCTACACCGGGGAGCTGTTTTTT. Translated: CASRPRQGLYTGELFF.

J is TRBJ2-7 and V is TRBV19; tentative D call: TRBD1 (5 bases). Germline V CDR1 and CDR2: LNHDA, SQIVND (reference sequence). With 6 bases removed from V and 5 bases from J, the gap between germline ends came to 20 bases. This CDR3 spans 15 amino acids. The DNA for the CDR3 is TGTGCCAGTAGATCAATGACAATCAGGGTCGACGAGCAGTACTTC. It yields the protein CASRSMTIRVDEQYF.

This chain connects TRBV6-6 to TRBJ1-1; D gene uncertain. V lost 0 bases, J lost 3 bases, and 8 bases lay in between. The CDR3 extends over 14 amino acids. Germline CDR1 reads MNHNY; CDR2 reads SVGAGI (reference sequence). The CDR3 DNA is TGTGCCAGCAGTTACTCGAGGGTAGACACTGAAGCTTTCTTT. Encoded protein: CASSYSRVDTEAFF.